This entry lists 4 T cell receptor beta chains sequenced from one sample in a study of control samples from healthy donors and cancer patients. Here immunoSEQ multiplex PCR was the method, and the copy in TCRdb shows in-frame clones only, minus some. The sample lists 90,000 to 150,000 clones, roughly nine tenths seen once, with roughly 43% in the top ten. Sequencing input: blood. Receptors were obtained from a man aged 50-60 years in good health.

The CDR3 DNA is TGTGCCAGTAGTGATAGCTCCTACAATGAGCAGTTCTTC. As protein: CASSDSSYNEQFF. J is TRBJ2-1 and V is TRBV19; D ambiguous. The germline CDR1 and CDR2 sequences are LNHDA and SQIVND (reference sequence). This CDR3 is 13 amino acids long. Trimming removed 5 bases at V and 0 bases at J, with 5 bases between.

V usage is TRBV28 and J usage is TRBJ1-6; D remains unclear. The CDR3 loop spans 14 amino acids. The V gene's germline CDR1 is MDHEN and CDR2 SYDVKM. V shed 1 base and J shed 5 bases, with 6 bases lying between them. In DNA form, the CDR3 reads TGTGCCAGCAGTTTATTACCTGATAATTCACCCCTCCACTTT. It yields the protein CASSLLPDNSPLHF.

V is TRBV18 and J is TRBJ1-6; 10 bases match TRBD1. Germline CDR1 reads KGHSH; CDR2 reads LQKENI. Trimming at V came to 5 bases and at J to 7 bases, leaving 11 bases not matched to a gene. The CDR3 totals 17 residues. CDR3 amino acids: CASSTTPGQGRNSPLHF. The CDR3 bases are TGTGCCAGCTCAACTACTCCGGGACAGGGGAGGAATTCACCCCTCCACTTT.

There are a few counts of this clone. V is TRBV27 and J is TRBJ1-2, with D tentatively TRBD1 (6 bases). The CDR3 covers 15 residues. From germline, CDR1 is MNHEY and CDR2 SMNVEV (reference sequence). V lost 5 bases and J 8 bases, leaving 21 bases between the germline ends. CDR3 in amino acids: CASSPQGWGAQGYTF. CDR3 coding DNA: TGTGCCAGCAGTCCCCAAGGATGGGGGGCGCAAGGCTACACCTTC.